This T cell receptor (beta chain) is drawn from a study of CD8 T cells in Susac syndrome. Turning to this clonotype: The antigen is undetermined.

An amount of RNA that ranged from roughly 0.5 to 1 ug was reverse transcribed with random hexamers. Amplification of TCR beta CDR3 was carried out by immunoSEQ multiplex PCR, which covered 54 Vbeta and 13 Jbeta segments. TCRdb independently ran MiXCR on the immunoSEQ multiplex PCR reads; one entry per CDR3 protein. This table has roughly 200,000 distinct CDR3 sequences, approximately 95% appearing once. Sequencing targeted TCR beta in blood CD8+ and CD4+ T cells. Whole-study results and caveats: The study acknowledged a relatively small number of individuals in its TCR sequencing and HLA analysis.

Germline V gene data show CDR1 as MNHEY and CDR2 as SMNVEV (reference sequence). CDR3 length: 16 residues. The V segment lost 5 bases and the J segment 4 bases; nucleotides outside the gene matches: 11. J is TRBJ2-1 and V is TRBV27; 7 bases match TRBD1. This clonotype was obtained from a human donor with multiple sclerosis. Sequencing input: CD4+ T cells from PBMCs. CDR3 amino acids: CASSLKPGQQYNEQFF. CDR3 nucleotide sequence: TGTGCCAGCAGTCTAAAACCGGGACAGCAATACAATGAGCAGTTCTTC.